This T cell receptor (beta chain) stems from a study of immune cell composition in non-small cell lung cancer. Study-level points and caveats: Overall clonality, unlike maximal tumour-associated clone frequency, did not predict TIL reactivity.

Normal lung was taken at the farthest possible site, at least 3 cm from tumour. Remarks on this clone: Its antigen is unidentified.

The assay was immunoSEQ multiplex PCR, and TCRdb's table has in-frame clones only and misses some. Here the sample spans more than 15,000 clones, over 70% being singletons. Germline V lookup: CDR1 DFQATT, CDR2 SNEGSKA (reference sequence). The CDR3 loop spans 11 amino acids. V shed 3 bases and J shed 2 bases, with 4 bases lying between them. The same sample was also studied in work on CD4 T cells in lung cancer. That paper states: CD4+ clones recognizing candidate mutation-encoded neoepitopes were isolated from blood.

The V call is TRBV20-1, the J call TRBJ1-2, with D unresolved. Material for sequencing was non-adjacent lung tissue. This sequence originates from a human donor with non-small cell lung cancer. For the CDR3, the DNA is TGCAGTGCTAGCGAGAACTATGGCTACACCTTC. Amino acids: CSASENYGYTF.